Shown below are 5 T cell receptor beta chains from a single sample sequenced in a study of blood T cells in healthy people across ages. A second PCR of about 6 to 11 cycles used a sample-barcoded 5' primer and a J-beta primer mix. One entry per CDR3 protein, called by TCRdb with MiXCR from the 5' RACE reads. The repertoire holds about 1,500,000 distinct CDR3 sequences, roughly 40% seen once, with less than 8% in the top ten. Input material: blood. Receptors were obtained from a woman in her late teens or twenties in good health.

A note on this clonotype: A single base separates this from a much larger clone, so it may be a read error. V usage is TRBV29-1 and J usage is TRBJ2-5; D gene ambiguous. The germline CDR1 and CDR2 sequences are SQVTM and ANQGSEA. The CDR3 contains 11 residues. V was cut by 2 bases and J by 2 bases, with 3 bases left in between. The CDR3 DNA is TGCAGCGTTGAACGGCAAGAGACCCAGTACTTC. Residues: CSVERQETQYF.

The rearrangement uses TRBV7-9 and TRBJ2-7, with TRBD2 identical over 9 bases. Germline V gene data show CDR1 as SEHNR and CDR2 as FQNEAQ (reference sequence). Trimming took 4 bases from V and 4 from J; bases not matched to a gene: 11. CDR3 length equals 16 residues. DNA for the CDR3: TGTGCCAGCAGCTATTACTTAGCGGGGGTGGAATACGAGCAGTACTTC. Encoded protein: CASSYYLAGVEYEQYF. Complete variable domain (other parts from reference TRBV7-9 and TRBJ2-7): DTGVSQNPRHKITKRGQNVTFRCDPISEHNRLYWYRQTLGQGPEFLTYFQNEAQLEKSRLLSDRFSAERPKGSFSTLEIQRTEQGDSAMYLCASSYYLAGVEYEQYFGPGTRLTVT.

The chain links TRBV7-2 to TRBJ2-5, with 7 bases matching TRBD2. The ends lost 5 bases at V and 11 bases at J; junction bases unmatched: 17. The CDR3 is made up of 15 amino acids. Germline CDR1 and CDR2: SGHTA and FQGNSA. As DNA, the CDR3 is TGTGCCAGCAGCCAAAGGGCTAATTCCCGGGGGGAGCAGTACTTC. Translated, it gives CASSQRANSRGEQYF.

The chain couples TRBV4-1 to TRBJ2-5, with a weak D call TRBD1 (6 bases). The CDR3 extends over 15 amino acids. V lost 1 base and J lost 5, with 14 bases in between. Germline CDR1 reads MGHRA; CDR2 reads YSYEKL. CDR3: CASSQVGGTHETQYF. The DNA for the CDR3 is TGCGCCAGCAGCCAAGTAGGGGGTACCCACGAGACCCAGTACTTC.

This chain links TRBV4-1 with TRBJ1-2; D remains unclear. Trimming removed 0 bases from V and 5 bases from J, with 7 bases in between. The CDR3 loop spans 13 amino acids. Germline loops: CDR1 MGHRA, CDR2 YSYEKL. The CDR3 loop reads CASSQERSYGYTF. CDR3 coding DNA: TGCGCCAGCAGCCAAGAACGCTCGTATGGCTACACCTTC.